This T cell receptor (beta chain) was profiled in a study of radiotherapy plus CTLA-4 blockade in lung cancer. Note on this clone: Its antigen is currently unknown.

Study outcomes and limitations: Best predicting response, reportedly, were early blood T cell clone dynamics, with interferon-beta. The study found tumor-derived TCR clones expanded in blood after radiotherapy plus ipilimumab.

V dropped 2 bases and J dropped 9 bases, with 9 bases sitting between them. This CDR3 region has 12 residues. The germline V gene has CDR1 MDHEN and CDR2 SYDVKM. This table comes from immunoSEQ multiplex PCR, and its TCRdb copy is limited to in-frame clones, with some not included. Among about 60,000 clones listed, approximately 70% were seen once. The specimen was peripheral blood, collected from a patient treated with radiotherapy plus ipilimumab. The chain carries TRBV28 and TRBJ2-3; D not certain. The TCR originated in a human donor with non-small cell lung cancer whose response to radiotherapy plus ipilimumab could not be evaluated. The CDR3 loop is CASSLLRLTQYF. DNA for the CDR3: TGTGCCAGCAGTTTACTCAGGCTCACGCAGTATTTT.